The T cell receptor beta chain under discussion was sequenced for a study of cytomegalovirus exposure and HLA in healthy donors. The trim removed 3 bases at V and 5 bases at J, leaving 4 bases unmatched. The CDR3 sequence is 16 residues long. Germline loops: CDR1 MNHEY, CDR2 SMNVEV (reference sequence). Study-wide points: There were some public TCRs occurring in many donors, but most TCR sequences were rare. Prior analysis indicated that the majority of TCR beta V segments exhibited productivity approximately 87% or approximately 30% of the time.

Comments on this clone: Its antigen is as yet unknown.

PCR employed 60 Vbeta and 13 Jbeta primers. Profiled with immunoSEQ multiplex PCR; TCRdb holds only in-frame clones, not every one. The repertoire holds some 70,000 clones, about 81% seen once, with roughly 2.3% in the top ten. Sequenced sample: PBMCs. The chain joins TRBV27 to TRBJ2-3; 14 nucleotides align to TRBD2. This TCR came from a woman between 50 and 59 years old in good health and CMV-seronegative. The CDR3 coding sequence is TGTGCCAGCAGTTTGGGGACTAGCGGGAGAATAGATACGCAGTATTTT. It is translated as CASSLGTSGRIDTQYF.